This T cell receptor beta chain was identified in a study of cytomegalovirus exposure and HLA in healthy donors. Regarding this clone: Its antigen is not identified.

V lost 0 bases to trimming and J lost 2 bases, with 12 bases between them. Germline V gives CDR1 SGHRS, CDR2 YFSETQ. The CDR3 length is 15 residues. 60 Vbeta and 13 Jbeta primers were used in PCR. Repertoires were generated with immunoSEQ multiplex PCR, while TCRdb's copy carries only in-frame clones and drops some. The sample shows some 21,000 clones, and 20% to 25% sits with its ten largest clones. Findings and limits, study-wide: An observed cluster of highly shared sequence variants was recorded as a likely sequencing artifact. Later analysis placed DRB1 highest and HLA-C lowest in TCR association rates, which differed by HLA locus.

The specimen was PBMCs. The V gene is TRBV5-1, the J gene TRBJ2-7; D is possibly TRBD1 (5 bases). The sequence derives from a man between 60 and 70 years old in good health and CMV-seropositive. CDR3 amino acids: CASSLAQGTAYEQYF. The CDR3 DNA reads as TGCGCCAGCAGCTTGGCTCAGGGCACCGCCTACGAGCAGTACTTC.